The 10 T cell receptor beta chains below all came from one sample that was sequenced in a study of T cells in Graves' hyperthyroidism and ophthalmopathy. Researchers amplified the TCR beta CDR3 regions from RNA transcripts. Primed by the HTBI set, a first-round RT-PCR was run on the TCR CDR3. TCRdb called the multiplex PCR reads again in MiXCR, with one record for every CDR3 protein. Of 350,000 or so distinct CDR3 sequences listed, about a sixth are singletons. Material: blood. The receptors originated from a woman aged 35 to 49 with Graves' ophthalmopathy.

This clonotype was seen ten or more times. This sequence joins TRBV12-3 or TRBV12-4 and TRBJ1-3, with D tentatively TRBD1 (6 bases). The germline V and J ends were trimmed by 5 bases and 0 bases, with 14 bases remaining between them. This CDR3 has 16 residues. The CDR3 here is CASSTRTDISGNTIYF. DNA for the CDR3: TGTGCCAGCAGTACCCGGACAGATATCTCTGGAAACACCATATATTTT.

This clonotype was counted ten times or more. The CDR3 DNA sequence: TGTGCCAGCAGGTCCGGGACAGGGTCCTACGAGCAGTACTTC. Translating it yields CASRSGTGSYEQYF. The chain employs TRBV7-8 and TRBJ2-7; 9 bases map to TRBD1. Germline assignment: CDR1 SGHVS and CDR2 FQNEAQ. V trimming: 6 bases; J trimming: 1 base; junction bases outside the gene matches: 4. CDR3 length: 14 residues.

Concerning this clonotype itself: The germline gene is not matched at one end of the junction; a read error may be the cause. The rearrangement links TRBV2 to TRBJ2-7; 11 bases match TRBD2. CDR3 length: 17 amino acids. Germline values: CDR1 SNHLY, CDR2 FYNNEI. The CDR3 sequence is CASREGLAGMQPGEQYF. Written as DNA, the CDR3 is TGTGCCAGCAGGGAAGGACTAGCGGGTATGCAGCCGGGGGAGCAGTACTTC. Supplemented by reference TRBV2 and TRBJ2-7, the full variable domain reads EPEVTQTPSHQVTQMGQEVILRCVPISNHLYFYWYRQILGQKVEFLVSFYNNEISEKSEIFDDQFSVERPDGSNFTLKIRSTKLEDSAMYFCASREGLAGMQPGEQYFGPGTRLTVT.

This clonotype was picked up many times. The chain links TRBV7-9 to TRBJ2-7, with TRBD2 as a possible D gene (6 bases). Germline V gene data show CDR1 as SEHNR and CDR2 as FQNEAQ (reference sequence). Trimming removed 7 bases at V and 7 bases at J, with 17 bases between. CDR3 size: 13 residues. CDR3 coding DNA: TGTGCCAGCACCGACCTAGGACTACTGGAGCAGTACTTC. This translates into CASTDLGLLEQYF.

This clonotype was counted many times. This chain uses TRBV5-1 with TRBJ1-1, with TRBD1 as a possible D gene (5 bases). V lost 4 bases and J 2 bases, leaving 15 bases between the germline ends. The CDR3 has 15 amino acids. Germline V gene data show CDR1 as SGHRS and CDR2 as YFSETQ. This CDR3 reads CASSLRSTGNTEAFF. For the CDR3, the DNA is TGCGCCAGCAGCCTCCGGAGTACAGGAAACACTGAAGCTTTCTTT.

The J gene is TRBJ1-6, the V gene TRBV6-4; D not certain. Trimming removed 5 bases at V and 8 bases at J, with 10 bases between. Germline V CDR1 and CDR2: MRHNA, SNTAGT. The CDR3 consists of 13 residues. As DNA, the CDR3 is TGTGCCAGCAGTTACTACCAGGATTCACCCCTCCACTTT. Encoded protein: CASSYYQDSPLHF.

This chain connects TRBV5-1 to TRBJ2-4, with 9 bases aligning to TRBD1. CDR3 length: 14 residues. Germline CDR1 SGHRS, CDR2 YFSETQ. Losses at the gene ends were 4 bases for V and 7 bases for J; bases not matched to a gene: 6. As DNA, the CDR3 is TGCGCCAGCAGCCCGGGGACAGGGAAGAACATTCAGTACTTC. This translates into CASSPGTGKNIQYF.

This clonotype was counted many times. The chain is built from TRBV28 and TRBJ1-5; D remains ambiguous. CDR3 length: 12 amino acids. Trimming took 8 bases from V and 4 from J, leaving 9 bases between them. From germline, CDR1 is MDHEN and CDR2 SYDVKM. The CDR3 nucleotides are TGTGCCAGCCAGACAACGAATCAGCCCCAGCATTTT. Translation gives CASQTTNQPQHF.

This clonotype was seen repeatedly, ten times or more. The CDR3 loop reads CASNPGQGAIGYTF. The CDR3 coding sequence is TGTGCCAGCAATCCGGGACAGGGGGCTATTGGCTACACCTTC. The V call is TRBV12-3 or TRBV12-4, the J call TRBJ1-2; 12 bases agree with TRBD1. V shed 7 bases and J 7 bases; nucleotides not matched to a gene: 7. This CDR3 has 14 residues.

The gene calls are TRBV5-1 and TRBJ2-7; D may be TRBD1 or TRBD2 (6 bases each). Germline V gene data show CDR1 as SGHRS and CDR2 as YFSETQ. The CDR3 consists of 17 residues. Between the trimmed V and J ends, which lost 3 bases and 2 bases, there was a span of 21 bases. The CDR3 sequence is CASSWTFQPGATYEQYF. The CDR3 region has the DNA TGCGCCAGCAGCTGGACCTTTCAGCCGGGGGCCACCTACGAGCAGTACTTC.